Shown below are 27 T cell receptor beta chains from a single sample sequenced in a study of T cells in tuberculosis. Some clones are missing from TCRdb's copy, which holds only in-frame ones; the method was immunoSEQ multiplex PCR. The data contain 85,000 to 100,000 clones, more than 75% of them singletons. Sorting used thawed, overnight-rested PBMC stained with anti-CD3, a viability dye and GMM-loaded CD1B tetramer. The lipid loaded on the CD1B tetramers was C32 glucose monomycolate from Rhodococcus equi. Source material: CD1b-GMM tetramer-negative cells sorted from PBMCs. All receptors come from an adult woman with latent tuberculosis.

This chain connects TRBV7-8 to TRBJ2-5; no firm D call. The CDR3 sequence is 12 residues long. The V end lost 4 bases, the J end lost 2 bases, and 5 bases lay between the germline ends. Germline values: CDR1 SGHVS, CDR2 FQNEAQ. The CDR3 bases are TGTGCCAGCAGCTACACACAAGAGACCCAGTACTTC. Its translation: CASSYTQETQYF.

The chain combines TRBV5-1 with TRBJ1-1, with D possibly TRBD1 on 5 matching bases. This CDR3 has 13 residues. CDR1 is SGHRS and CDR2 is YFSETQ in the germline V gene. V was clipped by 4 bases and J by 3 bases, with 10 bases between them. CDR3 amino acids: CASSPQGYTEAFF. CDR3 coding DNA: TGCGCCAGCAGCCCCCAGGGTTACACTGAAGCTTTCTTT.

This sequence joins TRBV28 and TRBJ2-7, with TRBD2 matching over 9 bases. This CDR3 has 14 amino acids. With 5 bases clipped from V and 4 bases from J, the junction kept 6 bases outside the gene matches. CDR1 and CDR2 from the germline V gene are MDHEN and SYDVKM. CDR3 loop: CASSMTSGDYEQYV. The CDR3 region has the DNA TGTGCCAGCAGTATGACTAGCGGTGATTACGAGCAGTACGTC.

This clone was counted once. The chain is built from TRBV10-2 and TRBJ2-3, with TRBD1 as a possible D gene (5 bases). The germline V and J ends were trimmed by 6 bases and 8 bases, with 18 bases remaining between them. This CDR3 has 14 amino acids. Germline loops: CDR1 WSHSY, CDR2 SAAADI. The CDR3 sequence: CASSPTEYRGTQYF. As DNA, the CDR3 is TGCGCCAGCAGCCCGACAGAGTACCGTGGTACGCAGTATTTT.

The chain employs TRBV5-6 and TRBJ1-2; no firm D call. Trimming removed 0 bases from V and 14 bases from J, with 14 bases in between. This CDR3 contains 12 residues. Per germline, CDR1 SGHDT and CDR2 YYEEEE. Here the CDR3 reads CASSLGIAHRTF. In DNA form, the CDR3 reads TGTGCCAGCAGCTTGGGAATTGCGCATCGGACCTTC. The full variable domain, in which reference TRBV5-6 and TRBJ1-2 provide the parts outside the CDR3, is DAGVTQSPTHLIKTRGQQVTLRCSPKSGHDTVSWYQQALGQGPQFIFQYYEEEERQRGNFPDRFSGHQFPNYSSELNVNALLLGDSALYLCASSLGIAHRTFGSGTRLTVV.

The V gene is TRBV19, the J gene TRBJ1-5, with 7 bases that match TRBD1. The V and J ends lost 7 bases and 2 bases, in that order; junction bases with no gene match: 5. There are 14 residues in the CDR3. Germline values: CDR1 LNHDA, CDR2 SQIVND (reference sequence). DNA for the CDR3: TGTGCCAGTATCTCGGGGACAGGCAATCAGCCCCAGCATTTT. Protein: CASISGTGNQPQHF. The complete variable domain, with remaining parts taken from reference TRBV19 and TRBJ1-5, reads DGGITQSPKYLFRKEGQNVTLSCEQNLNHDAMYWYRQDPGQGLRLIYYSQIVNDFQKGDIAEGYSVSREKKESFPLTVTSAQKNPTAFYLCASISGTGNQPQHFGDGTRLSIL.

CDR3 loop: CASSASGVYNEQFF. The DNA of the CDR3 is TGCGCCAGCAGTGCTAGCGGGGTTTACAATGAGCAGTTCTTC. V and J are TRBV10-2 and TRBJ2-1; 9 nucleotides align to TRBD2. The germline gives CDR1 WSHSY, CDR2 SAAADI. CDR3 length: 14 amino acids. The V and J ends lost 4 bases and 4 bases, in that order; junction bases with no gene match: 2.

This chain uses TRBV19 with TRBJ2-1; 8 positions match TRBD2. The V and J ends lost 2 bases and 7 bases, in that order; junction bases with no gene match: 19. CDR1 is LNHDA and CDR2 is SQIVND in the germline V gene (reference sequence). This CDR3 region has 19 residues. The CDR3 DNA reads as TGTGCCAGTAGTATATCGGGTCCCGCGGGGGGCAATTGGAAGAATGAGCAGTTCTTC. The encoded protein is CASSISGPAGGNWKNEQFF.

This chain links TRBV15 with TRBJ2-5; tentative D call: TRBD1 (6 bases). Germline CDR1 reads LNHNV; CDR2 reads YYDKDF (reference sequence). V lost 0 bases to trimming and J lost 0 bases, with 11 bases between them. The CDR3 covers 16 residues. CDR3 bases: TGTGCCACCAGCAGAGATGCAGGGGTAAACCAAGAGACCCAGTACTTC. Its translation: CATSRDAGVNQETQYF.

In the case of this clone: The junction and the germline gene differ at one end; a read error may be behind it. The CDR3 loop reads CASSLAGTLAYEQYF. DNA of the CDR3: TGTGCCAGCAGCCTAGCCGGGACTCTCGCCTACGAGCAGTACTTC. The V and J genes are TRBV7-2 and TRBJ2-7; D is perhaps TRBD2 (6 bases). Germline CDR1 reads SGHTA; CDR2 reads FQGNSA. CDR3 size: 15 residues.

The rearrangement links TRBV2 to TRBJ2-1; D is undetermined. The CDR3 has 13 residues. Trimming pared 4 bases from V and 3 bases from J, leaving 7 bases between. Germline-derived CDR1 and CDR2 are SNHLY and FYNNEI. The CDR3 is CASSAGSYNEQFF. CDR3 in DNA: TGTGCCAGCAGTGCTGGCAGCTACAATGAGCAGTTCTTC.

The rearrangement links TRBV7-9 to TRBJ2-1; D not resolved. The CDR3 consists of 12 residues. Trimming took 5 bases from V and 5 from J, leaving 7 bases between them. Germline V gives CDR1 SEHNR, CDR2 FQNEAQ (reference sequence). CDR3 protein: CASSTKNNEQFF. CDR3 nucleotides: TGTGCCAGCAGCACAAAGAACAATGAGCAGTTCTTC.

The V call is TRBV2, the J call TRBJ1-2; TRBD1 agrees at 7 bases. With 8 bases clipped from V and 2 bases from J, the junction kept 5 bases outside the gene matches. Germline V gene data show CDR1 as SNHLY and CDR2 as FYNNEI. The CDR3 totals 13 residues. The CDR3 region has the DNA TGTGCCAGCCCGGGACAGCCCAACTATGGCTACACCTTC. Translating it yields CASPGQPNYGYTF.

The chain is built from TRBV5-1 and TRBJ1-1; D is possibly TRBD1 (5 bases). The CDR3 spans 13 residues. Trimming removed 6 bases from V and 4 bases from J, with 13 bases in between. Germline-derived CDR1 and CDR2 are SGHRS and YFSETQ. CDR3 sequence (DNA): TGCGCCAGCACCAAGTCGGGGGGCACTGAAGCTTTCTTT. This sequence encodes CASTKSGGTEAFF.

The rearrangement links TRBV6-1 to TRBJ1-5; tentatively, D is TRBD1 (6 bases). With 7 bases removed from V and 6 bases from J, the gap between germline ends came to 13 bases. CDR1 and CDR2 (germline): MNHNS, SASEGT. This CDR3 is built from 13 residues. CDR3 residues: CASTTGHGQPQHF. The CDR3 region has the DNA TGTGCCAGCACCACAGGGCACGGTCAGCCCCAGCATTTT.

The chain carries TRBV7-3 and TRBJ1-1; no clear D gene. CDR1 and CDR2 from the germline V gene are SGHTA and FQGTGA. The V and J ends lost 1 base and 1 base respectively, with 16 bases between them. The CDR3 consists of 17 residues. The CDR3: CASSLNPWELENTEAFF. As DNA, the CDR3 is TGTGCCAGCAGCTTAAACCCCTGGGAGTTGGAGAACACTGAAGCTTTCTTT. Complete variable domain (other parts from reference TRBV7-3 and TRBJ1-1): GAGVSQTPSNKVTEKGKYVELRCDPISGHTALYWYRQSLGQGPEFLIYFQGTGAADDSGLPNDRFFAVRPEGSVSTLKIQRTERGDSAVYLCASSLNPWELENTEAFFGQGTRLTVV.

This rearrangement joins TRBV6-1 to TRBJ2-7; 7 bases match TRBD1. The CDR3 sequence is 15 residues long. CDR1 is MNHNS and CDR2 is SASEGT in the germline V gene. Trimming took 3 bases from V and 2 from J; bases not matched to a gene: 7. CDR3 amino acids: CASSDSVQGAYEQYV. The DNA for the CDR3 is TGTGCCAGCAGTGATTCGGTCCAGGGGGCCTACGAGCAGTACGTC.

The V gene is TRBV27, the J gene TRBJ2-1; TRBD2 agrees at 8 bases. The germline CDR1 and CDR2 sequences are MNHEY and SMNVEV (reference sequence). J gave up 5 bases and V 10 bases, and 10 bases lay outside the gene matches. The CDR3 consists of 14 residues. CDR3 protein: CATTAGGSHNEQFF. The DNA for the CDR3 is TGTGCCACTACCGCGGGGGGTTCGCACAATGAGCAGTTCTTC.

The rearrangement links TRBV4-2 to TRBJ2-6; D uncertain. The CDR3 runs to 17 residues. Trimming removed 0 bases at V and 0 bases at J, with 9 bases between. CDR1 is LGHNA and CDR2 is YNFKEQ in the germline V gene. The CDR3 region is CASSQEAPHSGANVLTF. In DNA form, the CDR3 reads TGTGCCAGCAGCCAAGAGGCACCCCACTCTGGGGCCAACGTCCTGACTTTC.

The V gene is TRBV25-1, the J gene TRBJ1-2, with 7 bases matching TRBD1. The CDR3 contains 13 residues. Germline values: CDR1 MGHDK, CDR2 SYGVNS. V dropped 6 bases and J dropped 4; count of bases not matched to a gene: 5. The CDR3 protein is CASRPTGVYGYTF. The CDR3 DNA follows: TGTGCCAGCAGACCCACAGGGGTCTATGGCTACACCTTC.

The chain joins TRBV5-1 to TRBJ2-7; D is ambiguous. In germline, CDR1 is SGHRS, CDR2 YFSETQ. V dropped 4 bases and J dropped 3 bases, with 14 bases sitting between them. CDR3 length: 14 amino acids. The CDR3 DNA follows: TGCGCCAGCAGCCCGGAAGGCACCTACTACGAGCAGTACGTC. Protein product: CASSPEGTYYEQYV.

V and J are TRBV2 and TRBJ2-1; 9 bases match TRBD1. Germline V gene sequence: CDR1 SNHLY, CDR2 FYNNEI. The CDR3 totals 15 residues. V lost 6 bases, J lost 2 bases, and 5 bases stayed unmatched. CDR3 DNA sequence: TGTGCCAGCAGAACTGGACAGGGGCCCTACAATGAGCAGTTCTTC. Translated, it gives CASRTGQGPYNEQFF.

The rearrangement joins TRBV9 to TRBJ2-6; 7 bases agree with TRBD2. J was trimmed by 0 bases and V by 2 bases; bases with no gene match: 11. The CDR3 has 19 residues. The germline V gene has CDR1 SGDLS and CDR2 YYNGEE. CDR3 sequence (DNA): TGTGCCAGCAGCGTTGGCCGCGGGGGACGGGTCTCTGGGGCCAACGTCCTGACTTTC. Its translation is CASSVGRGGRVSGANVLTF.

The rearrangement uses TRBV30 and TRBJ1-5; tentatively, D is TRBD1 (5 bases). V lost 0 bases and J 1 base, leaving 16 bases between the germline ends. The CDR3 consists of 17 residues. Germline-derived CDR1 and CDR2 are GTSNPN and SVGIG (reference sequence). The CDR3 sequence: CAWSVPQGMGSNQPQHF. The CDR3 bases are TGTGCCTGGAGTGTACCCCAGGGAATGGGGAGCAATCAGCCCCAGCATTTT.

Here the CDR3 reads CASSPPGRDTQYF. CDR3 bases: TGTGCCAGCAGCCCTCCTGGCAGAGATACGCAGTATTTT. This chain links TRBV6-5 with TRBJ2-3; the D is unclear. The germline gives CDR1 MNHEY, CDR2 SVGAGI. V lost 6 bases and J lost 5, with 12 bases in between. This CDR3 is built from 13 residues.

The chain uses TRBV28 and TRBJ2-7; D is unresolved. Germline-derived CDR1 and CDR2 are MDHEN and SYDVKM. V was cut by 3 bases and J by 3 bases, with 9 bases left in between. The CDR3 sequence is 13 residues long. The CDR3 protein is CASSFGGGYEQYV. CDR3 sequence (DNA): TGTGCCAGCAGTTTTGGCGGCGGCTACGAGCAGTACGTC.

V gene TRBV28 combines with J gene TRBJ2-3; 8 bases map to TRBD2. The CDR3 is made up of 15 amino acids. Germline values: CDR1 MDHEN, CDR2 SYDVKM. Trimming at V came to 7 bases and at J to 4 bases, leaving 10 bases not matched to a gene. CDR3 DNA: TGTGCCAGCACCAGACAGGCGGGGGGCCCAGATACGCAGTATTTT. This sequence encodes CASTRQAGGPDTQYF. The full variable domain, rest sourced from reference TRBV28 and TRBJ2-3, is DVKVTQSSRYLVKRTGEKVFLECVQDMDHENMFWYRQDPGLGLRLIYFSYDVKMKEKGDIPEGYSVSREKKERFSLILESASTNQTSMYLCASTRQAGGPDTQYFGPGTRLTVL.